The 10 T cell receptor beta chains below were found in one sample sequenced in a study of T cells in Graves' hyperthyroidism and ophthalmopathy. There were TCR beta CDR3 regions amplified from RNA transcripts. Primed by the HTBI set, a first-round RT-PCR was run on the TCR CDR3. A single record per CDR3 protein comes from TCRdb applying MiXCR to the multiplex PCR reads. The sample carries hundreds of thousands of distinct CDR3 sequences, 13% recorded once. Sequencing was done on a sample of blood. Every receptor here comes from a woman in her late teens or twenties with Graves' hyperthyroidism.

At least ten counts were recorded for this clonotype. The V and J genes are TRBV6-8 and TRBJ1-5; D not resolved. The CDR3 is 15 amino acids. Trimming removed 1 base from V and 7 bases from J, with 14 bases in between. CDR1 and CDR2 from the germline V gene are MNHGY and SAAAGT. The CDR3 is CASSYYTGLGQPQHF. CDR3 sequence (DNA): TGTGCCAGCAGTTACTATACGGGTCTTGGGCAGCCCCAGCATTTT.

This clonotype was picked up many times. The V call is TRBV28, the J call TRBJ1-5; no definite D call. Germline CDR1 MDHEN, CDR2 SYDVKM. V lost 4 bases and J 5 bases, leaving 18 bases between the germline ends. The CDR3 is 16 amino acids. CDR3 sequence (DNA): TGTGCCAGCAGTTCGGAGACGGCTTATACCCATCAGCCCCAGCATTTT. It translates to CASSSETAYTHQPQHF. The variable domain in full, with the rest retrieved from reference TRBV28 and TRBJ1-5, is DVKVTQSSRYLVKRTGEKVFLECVQDMDHENMFWYRQDPGLGLRLIYFSYDVKMKEKGDIPEGYSVSREKKERFSLILESASTNQTSMYLCASSSETAYTHQPQHFGDGTRLSIL.

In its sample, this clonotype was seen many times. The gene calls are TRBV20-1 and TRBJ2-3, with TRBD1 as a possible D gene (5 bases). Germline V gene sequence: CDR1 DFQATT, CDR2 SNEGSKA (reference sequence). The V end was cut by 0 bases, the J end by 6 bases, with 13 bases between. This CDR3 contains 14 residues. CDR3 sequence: CSARDLRASDTQYF. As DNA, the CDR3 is TGCAGTGCTAGAGACCTCAGGGCCTCGGATACGCAGTATTTT.

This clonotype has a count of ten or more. The CDR3 nucleotides are TGTGCCAGCAGCCCCCCGGGAGGGTCTTATCAGCCCCAGCATTTT. Protein sequence: CASSPPGGSYQPQHF. The V and J genes are TRBV7-2 and TRBJ1-5; no clear D. This CDR3 contains 15 residues. V shed 5 bases and J shed 5 bases, with 16 bases lying between them. CDR1 and CDR2 (germline): SGHTA, FQGNSA.

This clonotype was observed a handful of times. For the CDR3, the DNA is TGCAGTGCTGGACCCGGGGCGGGCGAGCAGTACTTC. It translates to CSAGPGAGEQYF. The chain links TRBV20-1 to TRBJ2-7; TRBD1 or TRBD2 may be the D gene (5 bases each). CDR1 DFQATT and CDR2 SNEGSKA come from the germline V gene (reference sequence). The CDR3 sequence is 12 residues long. With 5 bases removed from V and 6 bases from J, the gap between germline ends came to 14 bases.

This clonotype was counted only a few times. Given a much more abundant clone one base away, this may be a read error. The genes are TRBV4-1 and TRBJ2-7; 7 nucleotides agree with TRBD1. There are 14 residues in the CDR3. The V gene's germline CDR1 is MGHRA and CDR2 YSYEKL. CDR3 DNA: TGCACCAGCAGCCCTGGACAGGTTACCTACGAGCAGTACTTC. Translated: CTSSPGQVTYEQYF.

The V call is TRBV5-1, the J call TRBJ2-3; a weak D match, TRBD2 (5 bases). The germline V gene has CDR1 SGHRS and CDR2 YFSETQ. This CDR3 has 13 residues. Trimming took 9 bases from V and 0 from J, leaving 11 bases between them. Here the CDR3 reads CATAGPSTDTQYF. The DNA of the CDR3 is TGCGCCACGGCGGGCCCCAGCACAGATACGCAGTATTTT.

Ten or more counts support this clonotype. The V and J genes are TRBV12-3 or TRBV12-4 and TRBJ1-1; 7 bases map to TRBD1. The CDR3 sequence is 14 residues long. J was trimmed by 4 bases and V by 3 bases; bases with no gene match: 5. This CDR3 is CASSFQGDGTEAFF. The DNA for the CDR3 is TGTGCCAGCAGTTTCCAGGGGGATGGCACTGAAGCTTTCTTT.

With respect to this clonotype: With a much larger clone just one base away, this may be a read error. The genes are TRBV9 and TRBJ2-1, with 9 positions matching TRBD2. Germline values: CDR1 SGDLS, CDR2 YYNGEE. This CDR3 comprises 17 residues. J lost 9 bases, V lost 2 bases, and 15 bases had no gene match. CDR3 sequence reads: CASSVSPRVAGVGEQFF. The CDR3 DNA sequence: TGTGCCAGCAGCGTCAGCCCTCGGGTAGCGGGAGTAGGTGAGCAGTTCTTC.

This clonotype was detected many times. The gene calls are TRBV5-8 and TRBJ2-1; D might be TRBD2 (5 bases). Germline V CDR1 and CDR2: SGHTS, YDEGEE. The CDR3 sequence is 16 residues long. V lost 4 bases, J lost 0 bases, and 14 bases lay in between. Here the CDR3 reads CASSPDYASSYNEQFF. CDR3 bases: TGTGCCAGCAGCCCCGACTATGCCAGCTCCTACAATGAGCAGTTCTTC. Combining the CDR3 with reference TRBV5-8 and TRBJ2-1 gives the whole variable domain EAGVTQSPTHLIKTRGQQATLRCSPISGHTSVYWYQQALGLGLQFLLWYDEGEERNRGNFPPRFSGRQFPNYSSELNVNALELEDSALYLCASSPDYASSYNEQFFGPGTRLTVL.